This TCR beta chain was observed in a study of beta chain features in type 1 diabetes. Across the whole study: Comparable age, gender and cell yields were observed in patients relative to healthy donors.

Overall study results and limits: A closer apparent resemblance between naive, central memory and Treg TCRB repertoires was seen in patients than in healthy donors. People with Type 1 diabetes carried modestly yet significantly shorter TCRB CDR3s in all four CD4+ subsets.

The table lists this clone with a few counts. Its matching antigen is unknown. cDNA synthesis used the whole RNA isolate, giving expressed TCRB sequences. Repertoires were generated with immunoSEQ multiplex PCR, while TCRdb's copy carries only in-frame clones and drops some. The sample lists under 300,000 clones; approximately 25% were seen once. By way of CD45RO/CCR7/CD25/CD127/CD95/CD27, the CD4+ regulatory, stem cell-like memory, central memory and naive cells were sorted. CDR3 size: 12 residues. Per germline, CDR1 GTSNPN and CDR2 SVGIG (reference sequence). Trimming cost V 0 bases and J 8 bases, with 8 bases left between them.

The clonotype was recovered from a woman in her thirties with type 1 diabetes. The chain is built from TRBV30 and TRBJ2-1, with D maybe TRBD1 (5 bases). Sequenced sample: naive CD4+ T cells from blood. The CDR3 reads CAWSVRVDEQFF. CDR3 nucleotides: TGTGCCTGGAGTGTCAGGGTGGATGAGCAGTTCTTC.